These 2 T cell receptor beta chains were sequenced from one sample in a study of shared clonotypes between healthy human individuals. The assay was immunoSEQ multiplex PCR, and TCRdb's table has in-frame clones only and misses some. The data show about 2 million clones, around 96% seen once. The naive CD8 fraction comprised CD45RO-negative cells positively selected for CCR7 and excluded terminally differentiated effector memory CD45RA+ cells. Sequenced sample: naive CD8+ T cells sorted from blood. The receptor set was obtained from a man between 18 and 29 years old in good health.

Only one count was recorded for this clone. The V and J genes are TRBV6-5 and TRBJ2-7; 9 bases line up with TRBD1. The V gene end was trimmed by 2 bases and the J gene end by 0 bases; junction bases not matched to a gene: 2. The germline CDR1 and CDR2 sequences are MNHEY and SVGAGI. This CDR3 region has 15 residues. The CDR3 protein is CASSYGQGLSYEQYF. In DNA, the CDR3 is TGTGCCAGCAGTTACGGACAGGGGCTCTCCTACGAGCAGTACTTC.

This clone was observed once. The V gene is TRBV2, the J gene TRBJ2-7; a weak D match, TRBD1 (6 bases). V was cut by 10 bases and J by 3 bases, with 19 bases left in between. Germline values: CDR1 SNHLY, CDR2 FYNNEI. The CDR3 covers 14 residues. The CDR3 is CANNPVRGGYEQYF. CDR3 nucleotide sequence: TGTGCCAATAACCCAGTCAGGGGTGGCTACGAGCAGTACTTC.